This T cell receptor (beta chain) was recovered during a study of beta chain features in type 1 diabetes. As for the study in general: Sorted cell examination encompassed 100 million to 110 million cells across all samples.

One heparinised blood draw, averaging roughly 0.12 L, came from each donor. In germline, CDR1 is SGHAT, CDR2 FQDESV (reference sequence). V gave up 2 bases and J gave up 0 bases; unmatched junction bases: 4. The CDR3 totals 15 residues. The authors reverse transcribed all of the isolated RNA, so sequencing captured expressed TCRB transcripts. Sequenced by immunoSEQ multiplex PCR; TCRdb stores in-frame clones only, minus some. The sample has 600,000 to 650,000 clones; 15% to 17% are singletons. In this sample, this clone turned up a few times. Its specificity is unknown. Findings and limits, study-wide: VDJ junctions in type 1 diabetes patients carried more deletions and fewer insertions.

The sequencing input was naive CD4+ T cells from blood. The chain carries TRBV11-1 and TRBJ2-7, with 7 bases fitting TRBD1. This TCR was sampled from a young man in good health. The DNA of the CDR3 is TGTGCCAGCAGCTTATGGGCAGGGGGCTCCTACGAGCAGTACTTC. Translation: CASSLWAGGSYEQYF.